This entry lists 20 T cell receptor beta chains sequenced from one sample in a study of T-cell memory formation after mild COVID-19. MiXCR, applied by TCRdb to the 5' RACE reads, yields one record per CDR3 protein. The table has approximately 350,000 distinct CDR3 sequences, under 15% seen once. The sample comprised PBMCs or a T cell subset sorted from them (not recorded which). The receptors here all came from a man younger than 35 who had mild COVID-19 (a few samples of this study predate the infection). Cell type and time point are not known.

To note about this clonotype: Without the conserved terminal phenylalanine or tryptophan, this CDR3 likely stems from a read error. CDR3 nucleotides: TGTGCCAGCAGCTTGGTGGGCAGCCACTCACCCCTCCACTCT. Translated, it gives CASSLVGSHSPLHS. The chain is built from TRBV5-6 and TRBJ1-6; D not certain. The V and J ends lost 0 bases and 10 bases respectively, with 11 bases between them. CDR3 length: 14 residues. Germline-derived CDR1 and CDR2 are SGHDT and YYEEEE.

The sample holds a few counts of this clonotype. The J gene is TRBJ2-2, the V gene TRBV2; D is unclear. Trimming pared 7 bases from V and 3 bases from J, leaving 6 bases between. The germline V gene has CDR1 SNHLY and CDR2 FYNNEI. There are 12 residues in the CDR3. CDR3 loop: CASKPDTGELFF. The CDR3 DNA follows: TGTGCCAGCAAGCCGGACACCGGGGAGCTGTTTTTT.

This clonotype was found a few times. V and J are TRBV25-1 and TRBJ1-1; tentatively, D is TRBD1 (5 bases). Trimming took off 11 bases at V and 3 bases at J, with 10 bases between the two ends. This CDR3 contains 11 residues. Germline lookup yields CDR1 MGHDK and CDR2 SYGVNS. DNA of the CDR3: TGTGCCTCAAGGGGTTACACTGAAGCTTTCTTT. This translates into CASRGYTEAFF. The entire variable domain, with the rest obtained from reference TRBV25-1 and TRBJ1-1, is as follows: EADIYQTPRYLVIGTGKKITLECSQTMGHDKMYWYQQDPGMELHLIHYSYGVNSTEKGDLSSESTVSRIRTEHFPLTLESARPSHTSQYLCASRGYTEAFFGQGTRLTVV.

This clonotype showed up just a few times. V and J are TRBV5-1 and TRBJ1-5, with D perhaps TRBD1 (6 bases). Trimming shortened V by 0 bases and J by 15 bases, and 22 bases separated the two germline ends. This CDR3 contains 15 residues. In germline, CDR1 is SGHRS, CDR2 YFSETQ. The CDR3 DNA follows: TGCGCCAGCAGCTTGGGCAGGGGTAGGGGTCAGCCCTTGCATTTT. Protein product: CASSLGRGRGQPLHF.

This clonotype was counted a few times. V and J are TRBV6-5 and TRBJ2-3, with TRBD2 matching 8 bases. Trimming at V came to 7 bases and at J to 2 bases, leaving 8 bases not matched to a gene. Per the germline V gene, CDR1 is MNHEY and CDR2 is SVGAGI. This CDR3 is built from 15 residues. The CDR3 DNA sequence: TGTGCCAGCACCCGCCGGGGGGGGATCACAGATACGCAGTATTTT. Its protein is CASTRRGGITDTQYF.

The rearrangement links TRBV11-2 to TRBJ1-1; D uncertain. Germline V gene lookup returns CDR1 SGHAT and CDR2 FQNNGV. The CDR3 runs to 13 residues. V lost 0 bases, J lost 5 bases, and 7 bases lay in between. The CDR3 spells CASSLDWGTEAFF. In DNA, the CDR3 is TGTGCCAGCAGCTTAGATTGGGGTACTGAAGCTTTCTTT.

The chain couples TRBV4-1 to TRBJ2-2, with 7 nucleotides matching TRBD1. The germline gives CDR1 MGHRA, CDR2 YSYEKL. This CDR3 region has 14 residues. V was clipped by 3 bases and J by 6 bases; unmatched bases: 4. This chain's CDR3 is CASSHATGAGELFF. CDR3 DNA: TGCGCCAGCAGCCATGCTACAGGGGCCGGGGAGCTGTTTTTT.

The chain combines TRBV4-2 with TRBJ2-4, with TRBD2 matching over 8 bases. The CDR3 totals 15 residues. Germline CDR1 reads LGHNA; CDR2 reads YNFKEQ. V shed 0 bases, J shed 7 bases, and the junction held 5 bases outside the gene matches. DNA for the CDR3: TGTGCCAGCAGCCAAGATAGCGGGGTGCGGAACATTCAGTACTTC. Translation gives CASSQDSGVRNIQYF.

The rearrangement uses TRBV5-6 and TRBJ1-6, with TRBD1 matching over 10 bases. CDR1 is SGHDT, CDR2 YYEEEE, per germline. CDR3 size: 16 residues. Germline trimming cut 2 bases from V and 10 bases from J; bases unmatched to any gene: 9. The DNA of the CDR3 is TGTGCCAGCAGCTTCGCTGGGACAGGGGCGAGCTCACCCCTCCACTTT. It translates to CASSFAGTGASSPLHF.

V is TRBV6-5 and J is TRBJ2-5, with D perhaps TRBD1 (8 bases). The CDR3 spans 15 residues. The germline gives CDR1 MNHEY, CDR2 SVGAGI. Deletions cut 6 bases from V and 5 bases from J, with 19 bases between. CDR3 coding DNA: TGTGCCAGCAGCCTCGACAGGGGAGGGGCGGAGACCCAGTACTTC. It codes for CASSLDRGGAETQYF.

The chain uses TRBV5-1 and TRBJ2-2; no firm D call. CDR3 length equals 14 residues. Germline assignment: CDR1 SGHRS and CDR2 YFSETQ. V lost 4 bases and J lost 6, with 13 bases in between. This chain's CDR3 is CASSQDRWAGELFF. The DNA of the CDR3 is TGCGCCAGCAGCCAGGACCGGTGGGCCGGGGAGCTGTTTTTT. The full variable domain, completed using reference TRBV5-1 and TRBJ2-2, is KAGVTQTPRYLIKTRGQQVTLSCSPISGHRSVSWYQQTPGQGLQFLFEYFSETQRNKGNFPGRFSGRQFSNSRSEMNVSTLELGDSALYLCASSQDRWAGELFFGEGSRLTVL.

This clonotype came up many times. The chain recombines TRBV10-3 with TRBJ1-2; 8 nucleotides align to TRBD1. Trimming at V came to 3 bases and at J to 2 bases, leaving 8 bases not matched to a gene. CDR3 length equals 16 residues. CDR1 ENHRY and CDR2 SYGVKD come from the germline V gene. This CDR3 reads CAISDIPGQANYGYTF. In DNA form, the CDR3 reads TGTGCCATCAGTGATATACCGGGACAGGCAAACTATGGCTACACCTTC.

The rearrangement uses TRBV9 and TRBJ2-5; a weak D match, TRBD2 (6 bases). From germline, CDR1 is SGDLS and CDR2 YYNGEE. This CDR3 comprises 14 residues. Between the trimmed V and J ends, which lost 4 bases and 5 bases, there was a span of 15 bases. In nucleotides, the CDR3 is TGTGCCAGCAGCCCCTTTCCGGGGGACGAGACCCAGTACTTC. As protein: CASSPFPGDETQYF. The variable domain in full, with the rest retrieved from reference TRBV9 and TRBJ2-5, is DSGVTQTPKHLITATGQRVTLRCSPRSGDLSVYWYQQSLDQGLQFLIQYYNGEERAKGNILERFSAQQFPDLHSELNLSSLELGDSALYFCASSPFPGDETQYFGPGTRLLVL.

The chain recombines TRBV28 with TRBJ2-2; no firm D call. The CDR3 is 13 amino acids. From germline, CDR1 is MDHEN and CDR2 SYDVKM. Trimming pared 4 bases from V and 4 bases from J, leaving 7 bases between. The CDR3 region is CASSSAFTGELFF. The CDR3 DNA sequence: TGTGCCAGCAGTTCAGCTTTCACCGGGGAGCTGTTTTTT.

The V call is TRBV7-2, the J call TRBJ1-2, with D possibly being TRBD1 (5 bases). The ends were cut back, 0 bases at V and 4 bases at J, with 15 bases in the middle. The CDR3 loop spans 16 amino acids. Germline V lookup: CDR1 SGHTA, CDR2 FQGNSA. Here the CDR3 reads CASSLAVFDSPYGYTF. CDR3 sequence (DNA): TGTGCCAGCAGCTTAGCGGTATTTGACAGCCCCTATGGCTACACCTTC.

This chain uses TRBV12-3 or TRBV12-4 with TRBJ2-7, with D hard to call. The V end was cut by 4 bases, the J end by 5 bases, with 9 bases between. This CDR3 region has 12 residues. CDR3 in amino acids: CASSYPADEQYF. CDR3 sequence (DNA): TGTGCCAGCAGTTACCCCGCCGACGAGCAGTACTTC.

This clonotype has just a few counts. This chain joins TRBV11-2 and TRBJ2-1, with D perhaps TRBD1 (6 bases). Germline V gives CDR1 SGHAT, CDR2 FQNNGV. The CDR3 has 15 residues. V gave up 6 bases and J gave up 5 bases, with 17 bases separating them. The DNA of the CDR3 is TGTGCCAGCAGTCCCGCCGGACAGCTTCACAATGAGCAGTTCTTC. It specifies CASSPAGQLHNEQFF.

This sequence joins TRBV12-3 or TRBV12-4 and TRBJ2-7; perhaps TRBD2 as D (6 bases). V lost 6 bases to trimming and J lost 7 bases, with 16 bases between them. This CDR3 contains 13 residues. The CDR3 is CASSPFAAGEQYF. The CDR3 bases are TGTGCCAGCAGCCCCTTTGCGGCGGGGGAGCAGTACTTC.

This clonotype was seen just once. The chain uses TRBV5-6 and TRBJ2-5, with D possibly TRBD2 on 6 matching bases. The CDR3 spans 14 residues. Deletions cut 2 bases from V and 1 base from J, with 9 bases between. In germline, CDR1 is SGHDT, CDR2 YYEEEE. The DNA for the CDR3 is TGTGCCAGCAGCTTTTGGGACTTCCAAGAGACCCAGTACTTC. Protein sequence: CASSFWDFQETQYF. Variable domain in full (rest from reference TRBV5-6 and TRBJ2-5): DAGVTQSPTHLIKTRGQQVTLRCSPKSGHDTVSWYQQALGQGPQFIFQYYEEEERQRGNFPDRFSGHQFPNYSSELNVNALLLGDSALYLCASSFWDFQETQYFGPGTRLLVL.

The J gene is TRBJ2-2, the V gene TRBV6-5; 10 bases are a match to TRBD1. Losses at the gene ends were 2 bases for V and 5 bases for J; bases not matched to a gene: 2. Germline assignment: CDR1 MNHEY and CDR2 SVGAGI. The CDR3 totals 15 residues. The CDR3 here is CASSYRGQGTGELFF. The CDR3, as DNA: TGTGCCAGCAGTTACCGGGGACAGGGGACCGGGGAGCTGTTTTTT.